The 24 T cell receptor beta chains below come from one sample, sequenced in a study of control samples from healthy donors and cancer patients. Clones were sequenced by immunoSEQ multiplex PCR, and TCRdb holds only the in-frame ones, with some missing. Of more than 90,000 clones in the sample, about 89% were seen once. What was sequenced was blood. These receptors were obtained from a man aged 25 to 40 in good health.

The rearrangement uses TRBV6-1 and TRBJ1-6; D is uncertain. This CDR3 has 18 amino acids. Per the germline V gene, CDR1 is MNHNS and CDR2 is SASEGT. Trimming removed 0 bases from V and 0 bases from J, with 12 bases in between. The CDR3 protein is CASSEADPVSSYNSPLHF. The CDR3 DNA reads TGTGCCAGCAGTGAAGCTGATCCGGTTAGCTCCTATAATTCACCCCTCCACTTT.

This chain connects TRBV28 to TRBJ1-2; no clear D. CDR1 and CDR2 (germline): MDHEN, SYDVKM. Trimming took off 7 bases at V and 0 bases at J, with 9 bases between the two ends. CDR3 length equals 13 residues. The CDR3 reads CASTTRANYGYTF. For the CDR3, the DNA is TGTGCCAGCACTACACGAGCTAACTATGGCTACACCTTC.

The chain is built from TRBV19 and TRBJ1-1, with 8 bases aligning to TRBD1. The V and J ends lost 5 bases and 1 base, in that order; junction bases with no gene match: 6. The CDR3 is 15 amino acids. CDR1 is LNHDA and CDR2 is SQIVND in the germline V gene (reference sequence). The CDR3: CASSQTGTGNTEAFF. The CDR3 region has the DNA TGTGCCAGTAGTCAAACCGGGACAGGGAACACTGAAGCTTTCTTT.

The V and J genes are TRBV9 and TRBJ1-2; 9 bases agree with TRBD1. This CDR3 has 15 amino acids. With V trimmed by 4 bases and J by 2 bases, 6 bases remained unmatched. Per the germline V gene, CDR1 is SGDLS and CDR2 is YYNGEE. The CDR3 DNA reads TGTGCCAGCAGCTTCTCGGGGACAGGGAACTATGGCTACACCTTC. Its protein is CASSFSGTGNYGYTF. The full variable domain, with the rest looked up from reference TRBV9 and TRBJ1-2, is DSGVTQTPKHLITATGQRVTLRCSPRSGDLSVYWYQQSLDQGLQFLIQYYNGEERAKGNILERFSAQQFPDLHSELNLSSLELGDSALYFCASSFSGTGNYGYTFGSGTRLTVV.

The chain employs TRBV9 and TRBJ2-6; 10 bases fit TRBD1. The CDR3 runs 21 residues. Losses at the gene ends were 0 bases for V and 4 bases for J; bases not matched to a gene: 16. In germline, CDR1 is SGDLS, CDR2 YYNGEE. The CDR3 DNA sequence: TGTGCCAGCAGCGTAGCTACTAGGTCGCGACAGGGGGCGGCCGGGGCCAACGTCCTGACTTTC. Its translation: CASSVATRSRQGAAGANVLTF.

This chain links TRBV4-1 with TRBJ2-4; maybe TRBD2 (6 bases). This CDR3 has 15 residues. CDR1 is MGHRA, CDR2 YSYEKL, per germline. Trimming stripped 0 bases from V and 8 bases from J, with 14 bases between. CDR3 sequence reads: CASSQDRDSADIQYF. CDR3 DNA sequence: TGCGCCAGCAGCCAAGACCGGGACTCGGCGGACATTCAGTACTTC.

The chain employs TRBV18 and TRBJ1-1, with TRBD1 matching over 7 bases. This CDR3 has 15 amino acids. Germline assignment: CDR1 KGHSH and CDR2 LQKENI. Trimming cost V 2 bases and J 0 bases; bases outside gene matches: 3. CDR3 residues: CASSPTGALNTEAFF. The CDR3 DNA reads TGTGCCAGCTCACCAACAGGGGCACTGAACACTGAAGCTTTCTTT.

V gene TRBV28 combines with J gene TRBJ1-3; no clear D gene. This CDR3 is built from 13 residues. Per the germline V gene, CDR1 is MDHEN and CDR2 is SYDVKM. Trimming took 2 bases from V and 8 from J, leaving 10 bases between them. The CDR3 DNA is TGTGCCAGCAGTTTACTCGAGGGAGACACCATATATTTT. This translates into CASSLLEGDTIYF. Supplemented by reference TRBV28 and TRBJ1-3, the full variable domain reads DVKVTQSSRYLVKRTGEKVFLECVQDMDHENMFWYRQDPGLGLRLIYFSYDVKMKEKGDIPEGYSVSREKKERFSLILESASTNQTSMYLCASSLLEGDTIYFGEGSWLTVV.

CDR3 DNA sequence: TGTGCCAGCACCACGAGCTGGACAGGGGCCTATGGCTACACCTTC. Protein product: CASTTSWTGAYGYTF. The chain carries TRBV6-5 and TRBJ1-2; TRBD1 matches 9 bases. With 7 bases clipped from V and 4 bases from J, the junction kept 10 bases outside the gene matches. The CDR3 has 15 residues. Looked up from germline, CDR1 is MNHEY and CDR2 is SVGAGI.

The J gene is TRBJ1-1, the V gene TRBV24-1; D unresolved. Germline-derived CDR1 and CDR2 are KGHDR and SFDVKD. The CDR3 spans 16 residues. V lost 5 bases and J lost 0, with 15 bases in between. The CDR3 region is CATSVGGGRMNTEAFF. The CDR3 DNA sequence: TGTGCCACCAGTGTAGGCGGCGGCAGAATGAACACTGAAGCTTTCTTT.

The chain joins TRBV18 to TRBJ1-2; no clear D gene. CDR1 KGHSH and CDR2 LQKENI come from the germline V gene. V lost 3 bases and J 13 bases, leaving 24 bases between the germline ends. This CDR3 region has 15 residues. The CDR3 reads CASSPAQTQPTRGTF. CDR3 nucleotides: TGTGCCAGCTCACCCGCTCAGACACAGCCTACCCGGGGCACCTTC.

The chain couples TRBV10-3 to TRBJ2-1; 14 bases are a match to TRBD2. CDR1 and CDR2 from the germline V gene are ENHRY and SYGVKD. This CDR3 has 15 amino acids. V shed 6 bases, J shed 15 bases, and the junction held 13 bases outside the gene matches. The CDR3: CAIRGTSGRGARVFF. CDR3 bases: TGTGCCATCAGAGGGACTAGCGGGAGAGGAGCCAGGGTGTTCTTC.

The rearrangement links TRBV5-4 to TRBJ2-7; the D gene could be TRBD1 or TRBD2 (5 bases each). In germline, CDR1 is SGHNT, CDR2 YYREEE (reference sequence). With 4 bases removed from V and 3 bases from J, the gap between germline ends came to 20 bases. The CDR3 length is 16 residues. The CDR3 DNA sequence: TGTGCCAGCAGCACGACACAGGCCCCGGGAAGCTACGAGCAGTACTTC. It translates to CASSTTQAPGSYEQYF.

The CDR3 region is CASSYQTQGGNSPLHF. The DNA for the CDR3 is TGTGCCAGCAGTTACCAAACCCAGGGAGGAAATTCACCCCTCCACTTT. V is TRBV6-5 and J is TRBJ1-6, with D possibly being TRBD1 (5 bases). CDR1 is MNHEY, CDR2 SVGAGI, per germline. The CDR3 covers 16 residues. Deletions cut 2 bases from V and 7 bases from J, with 15 bases between.

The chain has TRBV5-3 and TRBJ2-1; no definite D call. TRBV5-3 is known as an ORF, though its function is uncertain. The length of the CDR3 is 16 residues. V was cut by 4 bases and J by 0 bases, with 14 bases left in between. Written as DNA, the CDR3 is TGTGCCAGAAGCCGGCCGGACCTGAGCTCCTACAATGAGCAGTTCTTC. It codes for CARSRPDLSSYNEQFF.

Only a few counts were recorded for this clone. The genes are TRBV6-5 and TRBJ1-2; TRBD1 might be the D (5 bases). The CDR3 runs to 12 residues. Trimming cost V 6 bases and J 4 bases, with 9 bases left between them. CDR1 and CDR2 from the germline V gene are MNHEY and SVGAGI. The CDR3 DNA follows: TGTGCCAGCAGCAGGGCGGGCTATGGCTACACCTTC. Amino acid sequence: CASSRAGYGYTF.

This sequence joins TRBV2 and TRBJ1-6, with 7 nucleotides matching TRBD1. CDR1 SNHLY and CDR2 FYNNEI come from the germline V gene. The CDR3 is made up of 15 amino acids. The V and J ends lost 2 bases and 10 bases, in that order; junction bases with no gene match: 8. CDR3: CASSESGTASSPLHF. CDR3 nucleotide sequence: TGTGCCAGCAGTGAAAGCGGGACAGCTAGCTCACCCCTCCACTTT.

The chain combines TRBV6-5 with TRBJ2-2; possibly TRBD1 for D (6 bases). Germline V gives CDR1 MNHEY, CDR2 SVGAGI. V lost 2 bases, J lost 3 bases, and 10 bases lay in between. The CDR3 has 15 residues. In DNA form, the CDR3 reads TGTGCCAGCAGTTACGAAGGGGGAGACACCGGGGAGCTGTTTTTT. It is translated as CASSYEGGDTGELFF.

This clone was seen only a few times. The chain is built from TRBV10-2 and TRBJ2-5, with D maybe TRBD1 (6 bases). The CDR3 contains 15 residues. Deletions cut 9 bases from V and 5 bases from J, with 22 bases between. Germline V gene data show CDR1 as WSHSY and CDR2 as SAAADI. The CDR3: CASKTAGTTQETQYF. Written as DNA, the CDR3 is TGCGCCAGTAAAACAGCCGGGACAACCCAGGAGACCCAGTACTTC.

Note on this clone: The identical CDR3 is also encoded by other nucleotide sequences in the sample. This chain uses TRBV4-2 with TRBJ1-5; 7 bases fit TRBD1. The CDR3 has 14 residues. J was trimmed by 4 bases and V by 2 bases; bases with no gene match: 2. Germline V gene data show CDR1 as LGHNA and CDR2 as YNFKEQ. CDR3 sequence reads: CASSQTTGNQPQHF. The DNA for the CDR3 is TGTGCCAGCAGCCAAACGACAGGGAATCAGCCCCAGCATTTT.

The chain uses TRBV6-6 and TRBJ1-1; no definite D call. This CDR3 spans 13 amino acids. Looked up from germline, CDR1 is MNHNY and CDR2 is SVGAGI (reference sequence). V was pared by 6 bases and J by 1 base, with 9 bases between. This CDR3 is CASRLAGNTEAFF. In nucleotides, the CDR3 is TGTGCCAGCAGGCTGGCAGGGAACACTGAAGCTTTCTTT.

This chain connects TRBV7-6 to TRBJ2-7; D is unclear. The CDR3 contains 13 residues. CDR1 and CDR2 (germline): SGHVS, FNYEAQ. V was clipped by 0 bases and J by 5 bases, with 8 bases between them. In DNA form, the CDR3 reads TGTGCCAGCAGCTTAGCACAGTTCCACGAGCAGTACTTC. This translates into CASSLAQFHEQYF. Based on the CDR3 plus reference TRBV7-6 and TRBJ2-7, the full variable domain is GAGVSQSPRYKVTKRGQDVALRCDPISGHVSLYWYRQALGQGPEFLTYFNYEAQQDKSGLPNDRFSAERPEGSISTLTIQRTEQRDSAMYRCASSLAQFHEQYFGPGTRLTVT.

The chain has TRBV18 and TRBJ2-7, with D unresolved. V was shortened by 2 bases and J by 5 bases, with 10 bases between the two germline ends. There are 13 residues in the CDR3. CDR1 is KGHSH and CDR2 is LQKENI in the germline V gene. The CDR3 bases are TGTGCCAGCTCACCAGGGCAGAACCACGAGCAGTACTTC. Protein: CASSPGQNHEQYF.

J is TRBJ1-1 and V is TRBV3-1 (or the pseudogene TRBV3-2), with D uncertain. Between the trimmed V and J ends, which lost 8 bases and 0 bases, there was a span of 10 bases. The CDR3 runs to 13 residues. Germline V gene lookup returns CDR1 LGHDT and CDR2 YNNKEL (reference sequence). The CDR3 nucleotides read TGTGCCAGCCAAGCGACTTTGAACACTGAAGCTTTCTTT. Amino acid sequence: CASQATLNTEAFF.